The rows below give T cell receptor beta chains drawn from one sample of a study of neurological immune-mediated disorders. MiXCR, run by TCRdb on the 5' RACE reads, gives a single entry per CDR3 protein. The profile shows tens of thousands of distinct CDR3 sequences, roughly 24% of them singletons. The material sequenced was PBMCs. All receptors come from a woman aged 70-85 years in good health. The CDR3 runs from the conserved cysteine through the conserved F or W. Each record gives: V gene, D gene, J gene, clone size, CDR3 DNA, CDR3 protein. The D gene is left open where the match is weak. The listing skips clone size in some rows; elsewhere it reads once, few, many or a size class.

v_call: TRBV2; d_call: TRBD1; j_call: TRBJ1-5; clone_size: many; cdr3_nt: TGTGCCAGCAGTGAACAGGGGGCTCTACAGCCCCAGCATTTT; cdr3_aa: CASSEQGALQPQHF
v_call: TRBV10-3; d_call: TRBD1; j_call: TRBJ2-5; clone_size: NA; cdr3_nt: TGTGCCATCAACCCGGGACAGGGGGGACAAGAGACCCAGTACTTC; cdr3_aa: CAINPGQGGQETQYF
v_call: TRBV10-3; d_call: TRBD1; j_call: TRBJ1-1; clone_size: many; cdr3_nt: TGTGCCATCAGTGAGTCTGAGGACAGGGCCACTGAAGCTTTCTTT; cdr3_aa: CAISESEDRATEAFF
v_call: TRBV10-3; d_call: NA; j_call: TRBJ2-5; clone_size: many; cdr3_nt: TGTGCCATCAGTGAGTCGGACACTCAAGAGACCCAGTACTTC; cdr3_aa: CAISESDTQETQYF
v_call: TRBV28; d_call: NA; j_call: TRBJ2-5; clone_size: medium-sized; cdr3_nt: TGTGCCAGCAGTTTTAGCGGTGTGGAGACCCAGTACTTC; cdr3_aa: CASSFSGVETQYF
v_call: TRBV12-3/TRBV12-4; d_call: NA; j_call: TRBJ1-1; clone_size: many; cdr3_nt: TGTGCCAGCAGTCGAGCGACAGGGAACACTGAAGCTTTCTTT; cdr3_aa: CASSRATGNTEAFF
v_call: TRBV29-1; d_call: NA; j_call: TRBJ2-3; clone_size: many; cdr3_nt: TGCAGCGTTGAATCGGTGGCTAGGGATACGCAGTATTTT; cdr3_aa: CSVESVARDTQYF
v_call: TRBV7-8; d_call: TRBD2; j_call: TRBJ2-7; clone_size: many; cdr3_nt: TGTGCCAGCAGCTTAAAGGGACTAGCGGGAGTCTCCCTAACCTACGAGCAGTACTTC; cdr3_aa: CASSLKGLAGVSLTYEQYF
v_call: TRBV20-1; d_call: NA; j_call: TRBJ2-1; clone_size: many; cdr3_nt: TGCAGTGCTAGATCTCTATCGGGCGCGGGAGAGCAGTTCTTC; cdr3_aa: CSARSLSGAGEQFF
v_call: TRBV20-1; d_call: NA; j_call: TRBJ2-3; clone_size: many; cdr3_nt: TGCAGTGCCCACAGGAGAGGAGATACGCAGTATTTT; cdr3_aa: CSAHRRGDTQYF
v_call: TRBV29-1; d_call: NA; j_call: TRBJ1-2; clone_size: many; cdr3_nt: TGCAGCGTGGGAGCGGAAGGGGGGATCTATGGCTACACCTTC; cdr3_aa: CSVGAEGGIYGYTF
v_call: TRBV5-1; d_call: NA; j_call: TRBJ2-1; clone_size: NA; cdr3_nt: TGCGCCAGCAGCTTGCCGACCGGGAGTACCTACAATGAGCAGTTCTTC; cdr3_aa: CASSLPTGSTYNEQFF
v_call: TRBV12-3/TRBV12-4; d_call: NA; j_call: TRBJ1-4; clone_size: many; cdr3_nt: TGTGCCAGCAGTTTGATCGGAGATGAAAAACTGTTTTTT; cdr3_aa: CASSLIGDEKLFF
v_call: TRBV5-4; d_call: NA; j_call: TRBJ2-5; clone_size: once; cdr3_nt: TGTGCTAGCAGCTTTATGGGAGCCCAAGAGACCCAGTACTTC; cdr3_aa: CASSFMGAQETQYF
v_call: TRBV12-3/TRBV12-4; d_call: NA; j_call: TRBJ1-4; clone_size: many; cdr3_nt: TGTGCCAGCAGTTTATTCGGGGGCGCAGGTGACCTGTTTTTT; cdr3_aa: CASSLFGGAGDLFF
v_call: TRBV6-6; d_call: TRBD1; j_call: TRBJ2-7; clone_size: NA; cdr3_nt: TGTGCCAGCAGTTACTCCGGGACAGGGTCCTACGAGCAGTACTTC; cdr3_aa: CASSYSGTGSYEQYF
v_call: TRBV5-1; d_call: TRBD1; j_call: TRBJ2-7; clone_size: once; cdr3_nt: TGCGCCAGCAAGTCCCGGGACAGCTCCTACGAGCAGTACTTC; cdr3_aa: CASKSRDSSYEQYF
v_call: TRBV19; d_call: NA; j_call: TRBJ1-1; clone_size: many; cdr3_nt: TGTGCCGTATCCTACGGGCGTCGGGGCACTGAAGCTTTCTTT; cdr3_aa: CAVSYGRRGTEAFF